The clone carrying this T cell receptor (beta chain) was counted a few times. Per germline, CDR1 MGHRA and CDR2 YSYEKL. The CDR3 totals 16 residues. V was pared by 1 base and J by 5 bases, with 9 bases of the junction left unmatched. The data derive from a study of identical twins. TCRdb reprocessed the 5' RACE reads with MiXCR, giving one entry per CDR3 protein. This sample carries 1,800,000 or so distinct CDR3 sequences, around a third of them seen once, and the ten largest clones take about 0.27%. This chain links TRBV4-1 with TRBJ1-2; TRBD1 matches 8 bases. The source of this sequence is a newborn girl in good health. Input material: cord blood. CDR3 coding DNA: TGCGCCAGCAGCCAAGTGCCTTTGAGGACAGGGTATGGCTACACCTTC. Translated: CASSQVPLRTGYGYTF.